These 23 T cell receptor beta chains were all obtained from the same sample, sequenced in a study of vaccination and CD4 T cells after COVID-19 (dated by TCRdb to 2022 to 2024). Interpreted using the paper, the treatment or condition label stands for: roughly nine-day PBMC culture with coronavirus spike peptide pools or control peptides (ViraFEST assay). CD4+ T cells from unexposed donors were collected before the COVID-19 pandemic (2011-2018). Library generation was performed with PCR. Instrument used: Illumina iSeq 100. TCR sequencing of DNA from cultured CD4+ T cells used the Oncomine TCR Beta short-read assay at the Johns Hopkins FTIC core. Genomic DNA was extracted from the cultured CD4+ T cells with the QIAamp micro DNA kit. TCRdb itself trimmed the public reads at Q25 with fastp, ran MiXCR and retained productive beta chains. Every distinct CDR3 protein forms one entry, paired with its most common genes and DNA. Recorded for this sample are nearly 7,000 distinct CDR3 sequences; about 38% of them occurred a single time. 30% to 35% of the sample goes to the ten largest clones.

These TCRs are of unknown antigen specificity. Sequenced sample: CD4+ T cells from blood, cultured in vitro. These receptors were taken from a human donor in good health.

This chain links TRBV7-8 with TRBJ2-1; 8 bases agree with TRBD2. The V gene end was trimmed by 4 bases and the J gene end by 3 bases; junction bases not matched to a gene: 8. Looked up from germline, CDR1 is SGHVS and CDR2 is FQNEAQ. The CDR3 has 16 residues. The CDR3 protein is CASSSLAGGIYNEQFF. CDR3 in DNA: TGTGCCAGCAGCTCCCTAGCGGGTGGGATCTACAATGAGCAGTTCTTC.

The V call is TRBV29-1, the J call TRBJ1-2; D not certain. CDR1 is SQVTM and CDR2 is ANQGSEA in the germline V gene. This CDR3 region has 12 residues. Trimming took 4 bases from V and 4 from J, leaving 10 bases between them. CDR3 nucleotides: TGCAGCGTTGTCCGCGCCCCCTATGGCTACACCTTC. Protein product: CSVVRAPYGYTF.

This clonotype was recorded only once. As DNA, the CDR3 is TGCGCCAGCAGCCAAGTTGGGGGGGTAGGACTCATCGGCCAAGCTTTCTTT. Residues: CASSQVGGVGLIGQAFF. The rearrangement links TRBV4-1 to TRBJ1-1; tentative D call: TRBD1 (5 bases). CDR1 and CDR2 (germline): MGHRA, YSYEKL. V shed 1 base and J shed 9 bases, with 24 bases lying between them. There are 17 residues in the CDR3.

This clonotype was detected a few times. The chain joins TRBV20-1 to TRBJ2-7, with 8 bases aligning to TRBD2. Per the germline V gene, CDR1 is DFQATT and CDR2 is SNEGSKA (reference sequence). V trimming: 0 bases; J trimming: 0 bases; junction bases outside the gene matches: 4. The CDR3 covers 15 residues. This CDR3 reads CSARESGRASYEQYF. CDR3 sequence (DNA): TGCAGTGCTAGAGAAAGCGGGAGAGCCTCCTACGAGCAGTACTTC.

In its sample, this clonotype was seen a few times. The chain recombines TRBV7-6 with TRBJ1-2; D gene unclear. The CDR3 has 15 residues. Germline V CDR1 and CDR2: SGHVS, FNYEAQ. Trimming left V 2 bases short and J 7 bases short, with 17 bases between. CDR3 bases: TGTGCCAGCAGCTTAAACCAAGGCCATTGGGGTGGCTACACCTTC. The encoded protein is CASSLNQGHWGGYTF.

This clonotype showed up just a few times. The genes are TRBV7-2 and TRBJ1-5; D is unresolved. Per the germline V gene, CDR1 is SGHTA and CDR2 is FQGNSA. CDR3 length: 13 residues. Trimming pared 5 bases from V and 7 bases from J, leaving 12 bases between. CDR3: CASSTNREQPQHF. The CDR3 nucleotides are TGTGCCAGCAGCACTAATAGGGAACAGCCCCAGCATTTT. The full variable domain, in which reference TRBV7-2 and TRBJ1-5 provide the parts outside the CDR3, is GAGVSQSPSNKVTEKGKDVELRCDPISGHTALYWYRQSLGQGLEFLIYFQGNSAPDKSGLPSDRFSAERTGGSVSTLTIQRTQQEDSAVYLCASSTNREQPQHFGDGTRLSIL.

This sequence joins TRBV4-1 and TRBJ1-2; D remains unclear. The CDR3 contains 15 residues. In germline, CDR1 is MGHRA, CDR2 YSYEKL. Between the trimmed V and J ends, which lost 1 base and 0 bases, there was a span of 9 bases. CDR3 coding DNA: TGCGCCAGCAGCCAAGTTGGCAGAACTAACTATGGCTACACCTTC. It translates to CASSQVGRTNYGYTF.

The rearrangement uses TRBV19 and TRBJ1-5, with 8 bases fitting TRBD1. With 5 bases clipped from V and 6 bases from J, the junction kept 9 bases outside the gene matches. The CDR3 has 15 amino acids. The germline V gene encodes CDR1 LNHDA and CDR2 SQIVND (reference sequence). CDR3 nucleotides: TGTGCCAGTAGTGGCTCTGGACAGGGAGTTCAGCCCCAGCATTTT. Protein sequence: CASSGSGQGVQPQHF.

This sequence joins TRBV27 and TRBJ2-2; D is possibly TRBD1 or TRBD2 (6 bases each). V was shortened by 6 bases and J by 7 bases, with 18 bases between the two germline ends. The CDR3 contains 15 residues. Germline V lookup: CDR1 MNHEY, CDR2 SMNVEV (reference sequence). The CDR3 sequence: CASRGTGGRIGELFF. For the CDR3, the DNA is TGTGCCAGCAGGGGAACCGGGGGCAGAATCGGGGAGCTGTTTTTT.

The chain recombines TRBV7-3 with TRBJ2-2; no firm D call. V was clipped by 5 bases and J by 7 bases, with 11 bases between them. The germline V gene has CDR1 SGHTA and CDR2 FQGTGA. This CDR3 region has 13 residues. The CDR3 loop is CASSPQPGGELFF. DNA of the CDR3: TGTGCCAGCAGCCCTCAGCCCGGCGGGGAGCTGTTTTTT.

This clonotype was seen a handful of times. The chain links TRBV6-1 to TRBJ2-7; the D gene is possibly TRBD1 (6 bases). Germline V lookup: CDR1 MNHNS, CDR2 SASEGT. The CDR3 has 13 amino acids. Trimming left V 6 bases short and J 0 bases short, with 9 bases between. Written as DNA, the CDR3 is TGTGCCAGCAGGGCAGGGGACTCCTACGAGCAGTACTTC. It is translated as CASRAGDSYEQYF.

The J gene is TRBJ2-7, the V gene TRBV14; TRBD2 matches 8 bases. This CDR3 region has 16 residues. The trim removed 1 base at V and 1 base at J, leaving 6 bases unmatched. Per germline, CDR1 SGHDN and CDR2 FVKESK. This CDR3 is CASSQVWTSRSYEQYF. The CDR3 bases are TGTGCCAGCAGCCAAGTTTGGACTAGCAGATCCTACGAGCAGTACTTC. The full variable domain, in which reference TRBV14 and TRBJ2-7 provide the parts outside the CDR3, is EAGVTQFPSHSVIEKGQTVTLRCDPISGHDNLYWYRRVMGKEIKFLLHFVKESKQDESGMPNNRFLAERTGGTYSTLKVQPAELEDSGVYFCASSQVWTSRSYEQYFGPGTRLTVT.

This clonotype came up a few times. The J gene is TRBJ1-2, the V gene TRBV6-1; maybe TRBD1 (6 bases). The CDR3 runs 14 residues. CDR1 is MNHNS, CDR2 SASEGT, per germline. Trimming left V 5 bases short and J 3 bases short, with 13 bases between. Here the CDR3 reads CASSRDKGYYGYTF. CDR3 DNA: TGTGCCAGCAGTCGGGACAAGGGGTACTATGGCTACACCTTC.

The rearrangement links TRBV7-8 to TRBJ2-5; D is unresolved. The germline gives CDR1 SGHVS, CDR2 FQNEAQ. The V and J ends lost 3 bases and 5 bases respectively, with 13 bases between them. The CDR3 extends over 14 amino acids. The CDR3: CASSFGRIGETQYF. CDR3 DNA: TGTGCCAGCAGCTTCGGCCGAATTGGGGAGACCCAGTACTTC.

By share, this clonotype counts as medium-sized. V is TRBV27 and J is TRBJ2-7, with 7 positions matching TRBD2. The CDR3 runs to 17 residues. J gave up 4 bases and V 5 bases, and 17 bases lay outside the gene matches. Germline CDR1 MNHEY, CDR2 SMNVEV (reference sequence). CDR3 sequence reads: CASSPLHSDRGGYEQYF. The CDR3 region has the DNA TGTGCCAGCAGTCCACTCCACTCGGACCGGGGAGGGTACGAGCAGTACTTC.

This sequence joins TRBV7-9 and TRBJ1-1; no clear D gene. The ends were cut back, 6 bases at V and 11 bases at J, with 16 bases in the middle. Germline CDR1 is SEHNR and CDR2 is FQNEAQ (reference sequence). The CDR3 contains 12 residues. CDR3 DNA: TGTGCCAGCAGGATTAAGGAGTACAGTGCTTTCTTT. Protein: CASRIKEYSAFF.

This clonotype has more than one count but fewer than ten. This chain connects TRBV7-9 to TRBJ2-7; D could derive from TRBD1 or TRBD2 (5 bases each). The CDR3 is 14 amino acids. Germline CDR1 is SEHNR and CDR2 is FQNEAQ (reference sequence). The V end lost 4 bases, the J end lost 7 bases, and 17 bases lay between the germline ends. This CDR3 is CASSWGRRYGEQYF. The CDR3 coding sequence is TGTGCCAGCAGCTGGGGACGTCGTTATGGGGAGCAGTACTTC.

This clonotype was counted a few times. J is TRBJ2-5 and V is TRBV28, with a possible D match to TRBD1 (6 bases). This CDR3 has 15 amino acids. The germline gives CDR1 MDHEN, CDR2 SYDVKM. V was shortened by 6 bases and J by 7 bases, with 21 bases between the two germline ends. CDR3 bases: TGTGCCAGCAGCCCAGAGCCGGGACACATAGGGACCCAGTACTTC. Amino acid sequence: CASSPEPGHIGTQYF.

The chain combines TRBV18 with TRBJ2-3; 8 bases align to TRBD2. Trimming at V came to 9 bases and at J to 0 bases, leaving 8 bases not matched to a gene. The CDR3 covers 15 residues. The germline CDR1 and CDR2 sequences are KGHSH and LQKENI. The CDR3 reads CASFSGKGSTDTQYF. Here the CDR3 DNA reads TGTGCCAGTTTTAGCGGGAAGGGGAGCACAGATACGCAGTATTTT.

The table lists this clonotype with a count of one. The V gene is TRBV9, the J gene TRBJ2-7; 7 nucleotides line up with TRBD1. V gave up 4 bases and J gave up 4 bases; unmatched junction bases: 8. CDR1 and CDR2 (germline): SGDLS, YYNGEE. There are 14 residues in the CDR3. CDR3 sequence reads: CASSPQGVSYEQYF. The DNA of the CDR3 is TGTGCCAGCAGCCCGCAGGGGGTGAGTTACGAGCAGTACTTC.

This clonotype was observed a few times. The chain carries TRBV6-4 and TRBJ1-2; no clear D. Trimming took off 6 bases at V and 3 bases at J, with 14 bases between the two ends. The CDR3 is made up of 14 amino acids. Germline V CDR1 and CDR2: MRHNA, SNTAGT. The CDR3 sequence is CASRFLGRYYGYTF. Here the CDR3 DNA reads TGTGCCAGCAGATTCCTAGGACGGTACTATGGCTACACCTTC.

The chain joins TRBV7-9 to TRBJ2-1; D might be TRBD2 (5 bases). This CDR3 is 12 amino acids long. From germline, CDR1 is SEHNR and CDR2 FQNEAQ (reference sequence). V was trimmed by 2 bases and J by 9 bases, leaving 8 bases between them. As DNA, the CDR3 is TGTGCCAGCAGCTTAATGGGGAGTGAGCAGTTCTTC. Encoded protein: CASSLMGSEQFF. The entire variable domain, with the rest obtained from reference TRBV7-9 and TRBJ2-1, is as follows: DTGVSQNPRHKITKRGQNVTFRCDPISEHNRLYWYRQTLGQGPEFLTYFQNEAQLEKSRLLSDRFSAERPKGSFSTLEIQRTEQGDSAMYLCASSLMGSEQFFGPGTRLTVL.

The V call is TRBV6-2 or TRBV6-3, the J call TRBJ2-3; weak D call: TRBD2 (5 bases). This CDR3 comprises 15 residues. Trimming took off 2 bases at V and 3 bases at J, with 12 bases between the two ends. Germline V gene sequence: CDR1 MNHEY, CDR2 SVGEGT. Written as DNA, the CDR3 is TGTGCCAGCAGTTACCCCGGCTGGGAGACAGATACGCAGTATTTT. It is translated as CASSYPGWETDTQYF.